The 11 T cell receptor beta chains below were found in one sample sequenced in a study of T cell responses to AZD1222 COVID-19 vaccine. The repertoire was sequenced with immunoSEQ multiplex PCR; TCRdb's copy has only in-frame clones and lacks some. The table has some 130,000 clones, more than 75% seen once. Specimen: peripheral blood, collected on day 0 of AZD1222 vaccination. These receptors all stem from an adult in good health.

V and J are TRBV18 and TRBJ1-2; 8 positions agree with TRBD1. Looked up from germline, CDR1 is KGHSH and CDR2 is LQKENI. This CDR3 comprises 16 residues. V lost 6 bases, J lost 8 bases, and 17 bases stayed unmatched. In DNA form, the CDR3 reads TGTGCCAGCTCCCGACACCGGCAGGGGGCCATCGGGGGCTACACCTTC. Protein product: CASSRHRQGAIGGYTF.

This chain joins TRBV7-9 and TRBJ1-2; D is unresolved. The V end lost 0 bases, the J end lost 7 bases, and 12 bases lay between the germline ends. CDR1 and CDR2 (germline): SEHNR, FQNEAQ (reference sequence). The CDR3 has 14 residues. This chain's CDR3 is CASSLAGREGGYTF. CDR3 bases: TGTGCCAGCAGCTTAGCTGGCCGGGAGGGTGGCTACACCTTC.

This clone was counted a few times. In DNA, the CDR3 is TGCGCCAGCAGTGACTTCGTAATAGCGGGGGGAAATACGCAGTATTTT. Its protein product is CASSDFVIAGGNTQYF. The rearrangement joins TRBV10-1 to TRBJ2-3; 10 bases fit TRBD2. Germline lookup yields CDR1 WNHNN and CDR2 SYGVQD (reference sequence). The CDR3 is 16 residues long. The V segment lost 3 bases and the J segment 7 bases; nucleotides outside the gene matches: 10.

CDR3 in amino acids: CASSPSGTGGGGEQFF. The CDR3 region has the DNA TGTGCCAGCAGCCCCTCGGGGACAGGGGGTGGGGGTGAGCAGTTCTTC. The V gene is TRBV7-9, the J gene TRBJ2-1; 11 positions match TRBD1. V was clipped by 5 bases and J by 9 bases; unmatched bases: 12. Per the germline V gene, CDR1 is SEHNR and CDR2 is FQNEAQ (reference sequence). The CDR3 totals 16 residues.

The chain employs TRBV2 and TRBJ2-1; D is unclear. The CDR3 loop spans 12 amino acids. The ends were cut back, 6 bases at V and 6 bases at J, with 9 bases in the middle. CDR1 is SNHLY and CDR2 is FYNNEI in the germline V gene. The CDR3 region has the DNA TGTGCCAGCAGCGGTCGGAGCAATGAGCAGTTCTTC. This codes for CASSGRSNEQFF.

V and J are TRBV10-2 and TRBJ2-1; D remains unclear. CDR3 length equals 13 residues. Deletions cut 4 bases from V and 7 bases from J, with 11 bases between. CDR1 and CDR2 from the germline V gene are WSHSY and SAAADI. This chain's CDR3 is CASSGPNTNEQFF. CDR3 DNA sequence: TGCGCCAGCAGTGGCCCAAATACGAATGAGCAGTTCTTC.

This clone has only a few counts. The chain links TRBV7-2 to TRBJ2-7; D remains unclear. The CDR3 has 13 residues. Germline V lookup: CDR1 SGHTA, CDR2 FQGNSA. V gave up 5 bases and J gave up 2 bases, with 10 bases separating them. In DNA form, the CDR3 reads TGTGCCAGCAGCCGTACGGATACCTACGAGCAGTACTTC. It is translated as CASSRTDTYEQYF.

As for this clone: A junction end diverges from the germline sequence, so it may reflect a read error. The chain recombines TRBV7-2 with TRBJ2-7, with D unclear. CDR3 length: 14 residues. The germline V gene has CDR1 SGHTA and CDR2 FQGNSA. The CDR3 DNA reads TGTGCCAGCAGCCAAACTCAGGCAGCCTATGAGCAGTACTTC. It yields the protein CASSQTQAAYEQYF. Full variable domain (rest looked up from reference TRBV7-2 and TRBJ2-7): GAGVSQSPSNKVTEKGKDVELRCDPISGHTALYWYRQSLGQGLEFLIYFQGNSAPDKSGLPSDRFSAERTGGSVSTLTIQRTQQEDSAVYLCASSQTQAAYEQYFGPGTRLTVT.

The chain joins TRBV19 to TRBJ2-1; 7 bases are shared with TRBD2. The J segment lost 0 bases and the V segment lost 5 bases, leaving 7 bases of the junction unmatched. There are 16 residues in the CDR3. From germline, CDR1 is LNHDA and CDR2 SQIVND (reference sequence). The CDR3 is CASSQSAGSSYNEQFF. The DNA for the CDR3 is TGTGCCAGTAGTCAATCAGCGGGGAGCTCCTACAATGAGCAGTTCTTC.

The J gene is TRBJ2-2, the V gene TRBV5-1, with 7 bases identical to TRBD2. V lost 2 bases to trimming and J lost 1 base; unmatched junction nucleotides: 2. This CDR3 is 15 amino acids long. The germline gives CDR1 SGHRS, CDR2 YFSETQ. DNA of the CDR3: TGCGCCAGCAGCTTCGGGACTAAGAACACCGGGGAGCTGTTTTTT. This encodes CASSFGTKNTGELFF.

The chain employs TRBV7-6 and TRBJ2-1; D may be TRBD1 (6 bases). Germline CDR1 SGHVS, CDR2 FNYEAQ. V lost 6 bases and J lost 3, with 9 bases in between. The CDR3 totals 13 residues. The CDR3 DNA reads as TGTGCCAGCAGTGGGGGCCTCTACAATGAGCAGTTCTTC. Translating it yields CASSGGLYNEQFF.